These 22 T cell receptor beta chains originate from one sample sequenced in a study of glioma-infiltrating T cells. The iRepertoire nested amplicon-rescue multiplex PCR amplified TCR alpha and beta CDR3s from RNA. Each CDR3 protein is one row after TCRdb ran MiXCR on the multiplex PCR reads. In the table there are under 150,000 distinct CDR3 sequences, 24% of which are singletons. Material: glioma tissue, nonneoplastic brain tissue, or PBMCs (not recorded which). These receptors came from a human donor with low-grade glioma or glioblastoma, undergoing nonglioma brain surgery, or in good health (not recorded which).

In its sample, this clonotype was seen a few times. This chain connects TRBV12-3 or TRBV12-4 to TRBJ2-1; D is tentatively TRBD1 or TRBD2 (5 bases each). V lost 7 bases and J lost 4, with 17 bases in between. The CDR3 extends over 15 amino acids. The CDR3 is CASTFRDQGYNEQFF. The CDR3 bases are TGTGCCAGCACCTTTCGGGACCAGGGTTACAATGAGCAGTTCTTC.

This clonotype has a handful of counts. The chain is built from TRBV7-2 and TRBJ2-2; D call uncertain. The germline CDR1 and CDR2 sequences are SGHTA and FQGNSA. The CDR3 is 16 amino acids. The V end was cut by 2 bases, the J end by 0 bases, with 10 bases between. CDR3 region: CASSLRQPSNTGELFF. In DNA form, the CDR3 reads TGTGCCAGCAGCTTAAGGCAGCCCTCGAACACCGGGGAGCTGTTTTTT.

The chain combines TRBV12-3 or TRBV12-4 with TRBJ1-3; 7 bases align to TRBD1. The CDR3 is made up of 14 amino acids. Losses at the gene ends were 6 bases for V and 3 bases for J; bases not matched to a gene: 5. CDR3 nucleotide sequence: TGTGCCAGCAGAAGGGACAGCTATGGAAACACCATATATTTT. It is translated as CASRRDSYGNTIYF.

The chain couples TRBV4-1 to TRBJ2-5, with TRBD2 as a possible D gene (5 bases). Germline V gene data show CDR1 as MGHRA and CDR2 as YSYEKL. V lost 4 bases, J lost 2 bases, and 11 bases lay in between. The CDR3 is 14 amino acids. The CDR3 region is CASSREGTQETQYF. CDR3 DNA sequence: TGCGCCAGCAGCCGCGAGGGAACGCAAGAGACCCAGTACTTC.

V gene TRBV19 combines with J gene TRBJ1-1, with a tentative D call TRBD1 (6 bases). The CDR3 consists of 14 residues. Germline CDR1 is LNHDA and CDR2 is SQIVND (reference sequence). V lost 9 bases and J lost 6, with 20 bases in between. CDR3 protein: CASGRGGLIAEAFF. As DNA, the CDR3 is TGTGCCAGCGGGAGGGGGGGCTTAATTGCTGAAGCTTTCTTT.

This clonotype was seen more than once but under ten times. The chain employs TRBV29-1 and TRBJ1-1; unclear D gene. This CDR3 has 12 residues. Germline CDR1 SQVTM, CDR2 ANQGSEA. V shed 4 bases and J shed 1 base, with 7 bases lying between them. CDR3 in DNA: TGCAGCGTTGCGGCAGGGAACACTGAAGCTTTCTTT. This sequence encodes CSVAAGNTEAFF.

The sample holds many counts of this clonotype. This chain links TRBV15 with TRBJ2-3; 10 nucleotides agree with TRBD2. Per germline, CDR1 LNHNV and CDR2 YYDKDF (reference sequence). CDR3 length equals 16 residues. Germline trimming cut 0 bases from V and 6 bases from J; bases unmatched to any gene: 6. In DNA, the CDR3 is TGTGCCACCAGCAGAGATGGGCTAGCGGGGGTGGATACGCAGTATTTT. This codes for CATSRDGLAGVDTQYF.

The V call is TRBV7-2, the J call TRBJ2-5, with 10 bases lining up with TRBD2. Germline values: CDR1 SGHTA, CDR2 FQGNSA. The trim removed 5 bases at V and 11 bases at J, leaving 8 bases unmatched. This CDR3 is 13 amino acids long. The CDR3 reads CASSEASAGGQYF. The CDR3 bases are TGTGCCAGCAGCGAAGCCTCAGCGGGGGGGCAGTACTTC.

This sequence joins TRBV27 and TRBJ2-2; unclear D gene. The CDR3 has 14 amino acids. CDR1 and CDR2 from the germline V gene are MNHEY and SMNVEV (reference sequence). Trimming cost V 10 bases and J 4 bases, with 16 bases left between them. The CDR3 reads CATLGPGPTGELFF. The CDR3, as DNA: TGTGCCACCCTGGGTCCGGGCCCCACCGGGGAGCTGTTTTTT.

This clonotype was counted only a few times. The rearrangement uses TRBV2 and TRBJ2-1; 9 nucleotides line up with TRBD1. This CDR3 region has 14 residues. Per germline, CDR1 SNHLY and CDR2 FYNNEI. Trimming took 5 bases from V and 7 from J; bases not matched to a gene: 6. The CDR3 here is CASSLRTGVNEQFF. The CDR3 DNA reads as TGTGCCAGCAGTCTCAGGACAGGGGTTAATGAGCAGTTCTTC.

The rearrangement links TRBV14 to TRBJ2-6; D gene uncertain. Between the trimmed V and J ends, which lost 4 bases and 1 base, there was a span of 5 bases. The CDR3 consists of 14 residues. CDR1 and CDR2 (germline): SGHDN, FVKESK. The CDR3 loop reads CASSRASGANVLTF. CDR3 nucleotide sequence: TGTGCCAGCAGCCGGGCTTCTGGGGCCAACGTCCTGACTTTC.

The CDR3 sequence is CASSYLRPHQETQYV. DNA for the CDR3: TGTGCCAGCAGTTACCTAAGGCCGCACCAAGAGACCCAGTACGTC. The gene calls are TRBV6-2 or TRBV6-3 and TRBJ2-7; D ambiguous. V was cut by 2 bases and J by 10 bases, with 21 bases left in between. Germline CDR1 and CDR2: MNHEY and SVGEGT. The CDR3 length is 15 residues.

This clonotype was observed a few times. The rearrangement links TRBV20-1 to TRBJ2-2, with D possibly being TRBD1 or TRBD2 (5 bases each). Trimming cost V 2 bases and J 7 bases, with 17 bases left between them. The CDR3 runs 15 residues. Germline V CDR1 and CDR2: DFQATT, SNEGSKA (reference sequence). The CDR3 DNA reads TGCAGTGCTAGATCTCCCGGGGCCTCCCACGGGGAGCTGTTTTTT. Its translation: CSARSPGASHGELFF.

This clonotype was seen many times. The chain combines TRBV27 with TRBJ2-1; 8 bases agree with TRBD2. V shed 6 bases and J 2 bases; nucleotides not matched to a gene: 6. This CDR3 region has 15 residues. Germline V gene sequence: CDR1 MNHEY, CDR2 SMNVEV (reference sequence). The CDR3 reads CASRPGLGTYNEQFF. The DNA for the CDR3 is TGTGCCAGCAGACCGGGACTAGGAACCTACAATGAGCAGTTCTTC.

The genes are TRBV6-1 and TRBJ1-5; unclear D gene. CDR1 is MNHNS, CDR2 SASEGT, per germline. The CDR3 runs to 12 residues. V was shortened by 2 bases and J by 8 bases, with 7 bases between the two germline ends. The CDR3 loop reads CASSELVEPQHF. The DNA of the CDR3 is TGTGCCAGCAGTGAATTGGTAGAGCCCCAGCATTTT.

The DNA of the CDR3 is TGTGCCAGCAGTCCAGATATTTCGGGGCTAGGCTATGGCTACACCTTC. Protein product: CASSPDISGLGYGYTF. The J gene is TRBJ1-2, the V gene TRBV2, with TRBD1 as a possible D gene (5 bases). V was shortened by 5 bases and J by 4 bases, with 20 bases between the two germline ends. The CDR3 is 16 residues long. Germline V gene sequence: CDR1 SNHLY, CDR2 FYNNEI.

The table lists this clonotype with a few counts. The chain couples TRBV6-1 to TRBJ2-7; TRBD2 matches at 11 bases. The V and J ends lost 8 bases and 3 bases, in that order; junction bases with no gene match: 12. Germline V gene sequence: CDR1 MNHNS, CDR2 SASEGT. This CDR3 has 16 residues. Written as DNA, the CDR3 is TGTGCCAGCGCCGCTCCGCCGGGACTAGCGGTCTACGAGCAGTACGTC. Translation gives CASAAPPGLAVYEQYV.

The chain's CDR3 is CASGLGSNTEAFF. In DNA, the CDR3 is TGTGCCAGCGGATTGGGATCGAACACTGAAGCTTTCTTT. J is TRBJ1-1 and V is TRBV5-4; D is ambiguous. The CDR3 spans 13 residues. V was trimmed by 7 bases and J by 1 base, leaving 11 bases between them. Germline lookup yields CDR1 SGHNT and CDR2 YYREEE (reference sequence).

This clonotype occurred many times. The chain has TRBV7-9 and TRBJ1-5, with D perhaps TRBD1 (5 bases). The germline V gene has CDR1 SEHNR and CDR2 FQNEAQ (reference sequence). CDR3 length equals 13 residues. With 10 bases removed from V and 3 bases from J, the gap between germline ends came to 13 bases. This CDR3 is CATRGDPNQPQHF. Written as DNA, the CDR3 is TGTGCCACCCGGGGGGATCCCAATCAGCCCCAGCATTTT. Combining the CDR3 with reference TRBV7-9 and TRBJ1-5 gives the whole variable domain DTGVSQNPRHKITKRGQNVTFRCDPISEHNRLYWYRQTLGQGPEFLTYFQNEAQLEKSRLLSDRFSAERPKGSFSTLEIQRTEQGDSAMYLCATRGDPNQPQHFGDGTRLSIL.

The chain recombines TRBV29-1 with TRBJ2-4, with 7 bases lining up with TRBD1. CDR1 and CDR2 (germline): SQVTM, ANQGSEA. CDR3 length equals 15 residues. Trimming at V came to 7 bases and at J to 1 base, leaving 10 bases not matched to a gene. CDR3 residues: CSADTGVGAKNIQYF. CDR3 nucleotide sequence: TGCAGCGCAGACACAGGGGTAGGGGCCAAAAACATTCAGTACTTC.

This clonotype was recorded many times. V is TRBV6-6 and J is TRBJ1-6; D ambiguous. Germline loops: CDR1 MNHNY, CDR2 SVGAGI (reference sequence). Trimming cost V 2 bases and J 6 bases, with 20 bases left between them. The CDR3 runs to 18 residues. Here the CDR3 DNA reads TGTGCCAGCAGTTACCGTGCCTTGATTGTCGGGAGTAATTCACCCCTCCACTTT. This translates into CASSYRALIVGSNSPLHF.

This clonotype was counted at least ten times. V gene TRBV19 combines with J gene TRBJ2-1; D might be TRBD1 (6 bases). The CDR3 consists of 14 residues. Per germline, CDR1 LNHDA and CDR2 SQIVND (reference sequence). Trimming pared 3 bases from V and 8 bases from J, leaving 14 bases between. The CDR3 region has the DNA TGTGCCAGTAGTATCCAGGGGCACGTCGATGAGCAGTTCTTC. As protein: CASSIQGHVDEQFF.